This TCR beta chain was recovered during a study of blood T cell repertoires in COVID-19 (dated by TCRdb to the early 2020s). In terms of the full investigation: The collaborator samples originated in the United States, Italy and Spain and spanned the acute and convalescent phases of COVID-19. The material from the prospective study consisted of cDNA or gDNA derived from T cells, B-cell-depleted T cells, or PBMCs. Deeply sampled blood TCRbeta repertoires from subjects exposed to, actively infected with, or recovered from COVID-19 were included in the dataset. HLA class I and class II types, where available, came from metadata supplied by the sample provider rather than from assay-based typing. Nearly every sample came with metadata listing a de-identified subject ID, COVID-19 status, age in years and sex. The repertoires were released in a freely available public database meant as a resource for research on the immune response to SARS-CoV-2. The samples were drawn from two sources: the first 160 participants of the ongoing ImmuneRACE study, and 1,000 to 1,500 subjects contributed by 6 global collaborators.

CDR1 and CDR2 are read off the germline V gene as KGHSH and LQKENI. The CDR3, cysteine through phenylalanine, is 14 amino acids long. CDR3 DNA only is kept here, 42 bases in frame from base 1. A distance of 10 bases separates the germline ends of V and J, which lose 3 bases and 2 bases respectively. What the authors observed across the whole study: The amount of clinical and demographic metadata varied by source and participant and was provided uncurated.

TCRbeta CDR3 regions were amplified from genomic DNA by means of the immunoSEQ Assay, a bias-controlled multiplex PCR. The authors' pipeline ran thus. Nucleated cell counts per sample were estimated from amplification of reference gene primers within the assay. Sequence reads were collapsed and filtered to measure the absolute abundance of every unique TCRbeta CDR3 rearrangement. For each sample, productive Simpson clonality was calculated as the square root of Simpson's diversity index across productive rearrangements. As stored in TCRdb, this immuneACCESS dataset retains in-frame rearrangements with V and J assigned. A fraction of the clones does not appear; measured against another copy, unresolved V genes explain less than half of the discrepancy, and the remainder lacks a known reason. Clonal size and the V and J genes are those of that table, whereas D and trimming came from the DNA. Here the sample has about 170,000 clones; more than 85% occur a single time. Around 7% of the sample lies in the top ten.

A note on this clone: Which antigen it targets is not known. Within one base of it there is no much larger clone, and no base qualities were kept. This specimen includes other DNA sequences encoding the same CDR3.

Whole blood was collected in K2EDTA tubes by collaborating institutions according to the institutions' own protocols. For TCRbeta analysis, collaborator samples were shipped as frozen whole blood, as isolated PBMCs, or as DNA extracted from either sample type. The TCR was taken from a woman aged 80 or over in a cohort sampled during active or convalescent COVID-19. This sequence uses TRBV18 and TRBJ1-1; the D gene identity is not certain. Sequencing was performed on peripheral blood. The nucleotide sequence reads as follows: TGTGCCAGCTCACCCTCCCGCGGAAACACTGAAGCTTTCTTT. It translates as CASSPSRGNTEAFF.